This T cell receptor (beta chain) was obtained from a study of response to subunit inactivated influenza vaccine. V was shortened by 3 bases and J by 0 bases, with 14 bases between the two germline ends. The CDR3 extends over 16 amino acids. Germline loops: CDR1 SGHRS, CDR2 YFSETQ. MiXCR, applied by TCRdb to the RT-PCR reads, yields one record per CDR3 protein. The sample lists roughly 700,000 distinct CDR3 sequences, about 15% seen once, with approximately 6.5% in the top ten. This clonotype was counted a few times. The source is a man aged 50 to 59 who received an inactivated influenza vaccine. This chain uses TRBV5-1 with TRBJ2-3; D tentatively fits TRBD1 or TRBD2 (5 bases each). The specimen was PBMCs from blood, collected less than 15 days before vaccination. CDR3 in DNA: TGCGCCAGCAGCTGGGGGTCAGGGTGGAGCACAGATACGCAGTATTTT. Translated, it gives CASSWGSGWSTDTQYF.